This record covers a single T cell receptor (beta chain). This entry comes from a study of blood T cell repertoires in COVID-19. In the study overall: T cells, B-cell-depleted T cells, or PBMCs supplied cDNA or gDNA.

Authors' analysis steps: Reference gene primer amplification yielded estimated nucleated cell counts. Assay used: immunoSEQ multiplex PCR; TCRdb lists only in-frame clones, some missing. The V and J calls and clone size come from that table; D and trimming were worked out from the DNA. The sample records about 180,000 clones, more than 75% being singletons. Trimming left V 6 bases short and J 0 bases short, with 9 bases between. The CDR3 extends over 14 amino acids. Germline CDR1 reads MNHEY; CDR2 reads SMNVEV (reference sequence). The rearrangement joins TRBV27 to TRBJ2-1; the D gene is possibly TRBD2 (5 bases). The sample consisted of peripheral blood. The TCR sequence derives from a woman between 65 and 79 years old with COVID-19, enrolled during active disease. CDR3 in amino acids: CASRAVSSYNEQFF. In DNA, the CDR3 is TGTGCCAGCAGAGCGGTTAGCTCCTACAATGAGCAGTTCTTC.